This T cell receptor beta chain stems from a study of T cell repertoires in cytomegalovirus infection. Turning to this clonotype: The antigen is undetermined.

General study results and limits: Cumulative frequency of public TCR beta families picked out carriers of CMV plus the relevant HLA. In two of eight donors, the top clonotype was HLA-C-restricted CMV-specific.

TCRdb reanalysed the reads using MiXCR and keeps one entry per CDR3 protein. The sample lists roughly 78,000 distinct CDR3 sequences; approximately 42% were seen once. The germline CDR1 and CDR2 sequences are SGHTA and FQGTGA. Unmatched junction bases numbered 7, after V lost 4 bases and J lost 5 bases. The CDR3 has 16 residues. The chain combines TRBV7-3 with TRBJ2-3; 12 nucleotides align to TRBD2. Sequencing was performed on CD8+ T cells from cultured PBMCs, taken from culture after CMV antigen stimulation. The clonotype originates from a human donor in good health (CMV status not recorded). Some clones in this sample may be carry-over from other donors' samples. The CDR3 is CASSSPTSGGVDTQYF. CDR3 coding DNA: TGTGCCAGCAGCTCCCCGACTAGCGGGGGTGTAGATACGCAGTATTTT.